A single sample gave rise to the 16 T cell receptor beta chains below, sequenced in a study of shared clonotypes between healthy human individuals. TCRdb keeps only in-frame clones here, not all; method: immunoSEQ multiplex PCR. The sample includes 2 million to 2.5 million clones, approximately 94% seen only once; the top ten take 0.1% to 0.15%. The sequencing input was naive CD4+ T cells sorted from blood. Described subset: CD45RA+ positively selected. These TCRs come from a man aged 18 to 30 in good health.

For this clone: The sample has other DNA sequences that encode this CDR3 too. The CDR3 reads CASSPGQGRNQPQHF. CDR3 bases: TGTGCCAGCAGCCCGGGACAGGGTCGCAATCAGCCCCAGCATTTT. V gene TRBV28 combines with J gene TRBJ1-5; 9 bases map to TRBD1. The CDR3 runs 15 residues. Trimming took 6 bases from V and 2 from J; bases not matched to a gene: 5. Germline assignment: CDR1 MDHEN and CDR2 SYDVKM.

The sample holds a few counts of this clone. The chain uses TRBV7-9 and TRBJ2-3; TRBD2 agrees at 12 bases. Looked up from germline, CDR1 is SEHNR and CDR2 is FQNEAQ (reference sequence). V shed 0 bases, J shed 2 bases, and the junction held 9 bases outside the gene matches. The CDR3 is 19 amino acids. The DNA of the CDR3 is TGTGCCAGCAGCTTAGCTCTCCCCCTAGCGGGAGGGGACACAGATACGCAGTATTTT. It yields the protein CASSLALPLAGGDTDTQYF.

The chain uses TRBV7-9 and TRBJ2-2; D is unclear. The CDR3 is 15 amino acids. In germline, CDR1 is SEHNR, CDR2 FQNEAQ (reference sequence). Between the trimmed V and J ends, which lost 2 bases and 1 base, there was a span of 8 bases. This chain's CDR3 is CASSLSPENTGELFF. CDR3 nucleotides: TGTGCCAGCAGCTTAAGCCCCGAGAACACCGGGGAGCTGTTTTTT.

Remarks on this clone: Other DNA sequences in the same sample also yield this CDR3. This sequence joins TRBV29-1 and TRBJ1-1; weak D call: TRBD1 (5 bases). Germline values: CDR1 SQVTM, CDR2 ANQGSEA. This CDR3 has 13 residues. V gave up 3 bases and J gave up 0 bases, with 8 bases separating them. DNA for the CDR3: TGCAGCGTTGAGGGGCGTCTGAACACTGAAGCTTTCTTT. It translates to CSVEGRLNTEAFF.

This chain links TRBV10-3 with TRBJ1-1; D uncertain. Germline V gene sequence: CDR1 ENHRY, CDR2 SYGVKD. This CDR3 has 12 amino acids. Trimming removed 6 bases at V and 8 bases at J, with 13 bases between. The CDR3 region is CAISPDQREAFF. CDR3 DNA: TGTGCCATCAGCCCGGATCAGCGAGAAGCTTTCTTT.

V usage is TRBV7-2 and J usage is TRBJ2-5, with D maybe TRBD1 (5 bases). The DNA end is more similar to TRBJ2-7, so the J call may be wrong. The CDR3 spans 15 residues. Germline CDR1 and CDR2: SGHTA and FQGNSA. The CDR3 loop is CASSSQGGVSYEQYF. In DNA, the CDR3 is TGTGCCAGCAGCTCCCAGGGCGGAGTATCCTACGAGCAGTACTTC.

The chain recombines TRBV18 with TRBJ2-7; 11 bases are a match to TRBD1. CDR1 and CDR2 from the germline V gene are KGHSH and LQKENI. The CDR3 totals 16 residues. V shed 3 bases, J shed 4 bases, and the junction held 8 bases outside the gene matches. The DNA for the CDR3 is TGTGCCAGCTCACCCCCACGGGACAGGGGGTTATACGAGCAGTACTTC. Translated, it gives CASSPPRDRGLYEQYF.

The rearrangement links TRBV6-6 to TRBJ2-2, with D perhaps matching TRBD1 or TRBD2 (5 bases each). Trimming took 5 bases from V and 5 from J, leaving 12 bases between them. CDR3 length: 14 residues. CDR1 and CDR2 from the germline V gene are MNHNY and SVGAGI (reference sequence). The CDR3 reads CASSPRGGTGELFF. The CDR3 DNA reads TGTGCCAGCAGTCCCCGGGGCGGAACCGGGGAGCTGTTTTTT.

V gene TRBV30 combines with J gene TRBJ2-3, with D possibly being TRBD2 (5 bases). Germline-derived CDR1 and CDR2 are GTSNPN and SVGIG (reference sequence). V was cut by 4 bases and J by 2 bases, with 10 bases left in between. This CDR3 spans 13 amino acids. The DNA of the CDR3 is TGTGCCTGGAAGTGGACTGTCACAGATACGCAGTATTTT. This sequence encodes CAWKWTVTDTQYF.

A remark on this clone: The same CDR3 is also encoded by other DNA sequences in this sample. The chain joins TRBV7-3 to TRBJ2-2; D is unclear. Between the trimmed V and J ends, which lost 3 bases and 5 bases, there was a span of 7 bases. The CDR3 extends over 13 amino acids. Germline V lookup: CDR1 SGHTA, CDR2 FQGTGA. The CDR3 loop reads CASSLQGTGELFF. DNA for the CDR3: TGTGCCAGCAGCTTGCAAGGAACCGGGGAGCTGTTTTTT. Using reference TRBV7-3 and TRBJ2-2 for the parts outside the CDR3, the full variable domain is GAGVSQTPSNKVTEKGKYVELRCDPISGHTALYWYRQSLGQGPEFLIYFQGTGAADDSGLPNDRFFAVRPEGSVSTLKIQRTERGDSAVYLCASSLQGTGELFFGEGSRLTVL.

The rearrangement links TRBV12-1 to TRBJ1-2; the table gives TRBD1 as D, unverified against the DNA. TRBV12-1 is a documented pseudogene. CDR3 size: 14 residues. CDR3 coding DNA: TGTGCGGGCCCTAACAGGGGGTTTTTCTATGGCTACACCTTC. It specifies CAGPNRGFFYGYTF.

The V and J genes are TRBV5-4 and TRBJ1-6, with 7 bases that match TRBD1. The CDR3 has 15 residues. V lost 4 bases, J lost 13 bases, and 14 bases stayed unmatched. The germline CDR1 and CDR2 sequences are SGHNT and YYREEE (reference sequence). CDR3 DNA sequence: TGTGCCAGCAGCGCGGGGGGACAGTCCTTCCAGCCCCTCCACTTT. Protein: CASSAGGQSFQPLHF.

The chain employs TRBV30 and TRBJ1-1; no clear D gene. Looked up from germline, CDR1 is GTSNPN and CDR2 is SVGIG (reference sequence). The V gene lost 4 bases and the J gene lost 4 bases, with 10 bases spanning the gap. CDR3 length: 12 amino acids. The CDR3: CAWMRISTEAFF. Written as DNA, the CDR3 is TGTGCCTGGATGAGGATTAGCACTGAAGCTTTCTTT. The full variable domain, with the rest looked up from reference TRBV30 and TRBJ1-1, is SQTIHQWPATLVQPVGSPLSLECTVEGTSNPNLYWYRQAAGRGLQLLFYSVGIGQISSEVPQNLSASRPQDRQFILSSKKLLLSDSGFYLCAWMRISTEAFFGQGTRLTVV.

The chain links TRBV10-3 to TRBJ1-1; D unclear. V shed 0 bases and J shed 0 bases, with 5 bases lying between them. There are 14 residues in the CDR3. CDR1 and CDR2 from the germline V gene are ENHRY and SYGVKD. CDR3 sequence (DNA): TGTGCCATCAGTGAGTCGGTCTTGAACACTGAAGCTTTCTTT. It specifies CAISESVLNTEAFF.

The chain employs TRBV2 and TRBJ1-4; TRBD1 matches at 10 bases. The trim removed 6 bases at V and 7 bases at J, leaving 8 bases unmatched. Germline CDR1 reads SNHLY; CDR2 reads FYNNEI. The CDR3 has 15 residues. CDR3 amino acids: CASRGRTGGGEKLFF. The DNA for the CDR3 is TGTGCCAGCAGAGGGAGGACAGGGGGTGGTGAAAAACTGTTTTTT.

The chain employs TRBV18 and TRBJ1-1; TRBD1 agrees at 11 bases. J gave up 6 bases and V 5 bases, and 11 bases lay outside the gene matches. The CDR3 runs to 16 residues. Germline lookup yields CDR1 KGHSH and CDR2 LQKENI. DNA for the CDR3: TGTGCCAGCTCAGAAAGGACAGGGGGCGGAGGTGCTGAAGCTTTCTTT. It is translated as CASSERTGGGGAEAFF.